This passage covers 18 T cell receptor beta chains from one sample sequenced in a study of blood T cell repertoires in COVID-19. Libraries were prepared by immunoSEQ multiplex PCR; TCRdb keeps only in-frame clonotypes and omits some of them. The sample comprises roughly 35,000 clones, roughly 88% of which are singletons, and about an eighth rests with the top ten. Specimen: peripheral blood. The receptors were sampled from a man in his sixties with active COVID-19.

This clone was seen only a few times. The chain is built from TRBV4-1 and TRBJ1-1; D is undetermined. The CDR3 covers 14 residues. V was shortened by 4 bases and J by 5 bases, with 14 bases between the two germline ends. From germline, CDR1 is MGHRA and CDR2 YSYEKL. Here the CDR3 reads CASSRGPRDTEAFF. CDR3 nucleotides: TGCGCCAGCAGCCGCGGGCCGCGGGATACTGAAGCTTTCTTT.

V usage is TRBV14 and J usage is TRBJ1-5; D ambiguous. This CDR3 spans 13 amino acids. Germline CDR1 is SGHDN and CDR2 is FVKESK. Trimming left V 0 bases short and J 7 bases short, with 7 bases between. DNA of the CDR3: TGTGCCAGCAGCCAAGATCTGAGGCAGCCCCAGCATTTT. Protein sequence: CASSQDLRQPQHF.

This chain uses TRBV15 with TRBJ2-3; D unresolved. Germline lookup yields CDR1 LNHNV and CDR2 YYDKDF (reference sequence). This CDR3 is 12 amino acids long. V was cut by 2 bases and J by 3 bases, with 3 bases left in between. This CDR3 reads CATSRLTDTQYF. The CDR3 region has the DNA TGTGCCACCAGCAGATTAACAGATACGCAGTATTTT.

V gene TRBV10-3 combines with J gene TRBJ1-1; D uncertain. This CDR3 comprises 14 residues. V was cut by 7 bases and J by 4 bases, with 16 bases left in between. Per germline, CDR1 ENHRY and CDR2 SYGVKD. CDR3 DNA sequence: TGTGCCATCACCGCAGACGGAGGCGGCACTGAAGCTTTCTTT. Translation gives CAITADGGGTEAFF.

The J gene is TRBJ2-6, the V gene TRBV15, with 10 bases aligning to TRBD1. The CDR3 contains 17 residues. Germline CDR1 reads LNHNV; CDR2 reads YYDKDF (reference sequence). The ends lost 1 base at V and 2 bases at J; junction bases unmatched: 2. The CDR3 nucleotides are TGTGCCACCAGCAGAGGAGGACAGGGGGCTGGGGCCAACGTCCTGACTTTC. Translating gives CATSRGGQGAGANVLTF.

The chain carries TRBV4-2 and TRBJ2-5, with 14 bases aligning to TRBD2. From germline, CDR1 is LGHNA and CDR2 YNFKEQ. V was clipped by 2 bases and J by 1 base; unmatched bases: 6. CDR3 length: 18 amino acids. The CDR3 sequence is CASSQPPGLAGVQETQYF. The CDR3 nucleotides are TGTGCCAGCAGCCAACCTCCGGGACTAGCGGGGGTCCAAGAGACCCAGTACTTC.

The chain combines TRBV24-1 with TRBJ2-5, with D possibly TRBD1 on 6 matching bases. With 3 bases removed from V and 2 bases from J, the gap between germline ends came to 12 bases. The CDR3 is made up of 15 amino acids. Per germline, CDR1 KGHDR and CDR2 SFDVKD. CDR3 in amino acids: CATSDDRTLQETQYF. The CDR3 DNA is TGTGCCACCAGTGATGACAGGACACTACAAGAGACCCAGTACTTC.

The chain has TRBV19 and TRBJ2-7; D unresolved. Germline V lookup: CDR1 LNHDA, CDR2 SQIVND (reference sequence). V dropped 5 bases and J dropped 4 bases, with 6 bases sitting between them. This CDR3 region has 11 residues. This chain's CDR3 is CASSFRYEQYF. CDR3 bases: TGTGCCAGTAGTTTTCGGTACGAGCAGTACTTC.

V gene TRBV6-5 combines with J gene TRBJ1-2, with TRBD1 as a possible D gene (5 bases). Trimming took 4 bases from V and 5 from J, leaving 17 bases between them. This CDR3 is 15 amino acids long. Germline loops: CDR1 MNHEY, CDR2 SVGAGI. CDR3 sequence: CASSSRTRQIYGYTF. In DNA form, the CDR3 reads TGTGCCAGCAGTTCAAGGACAAGGCAAATTTATGGCTACACCTTC.

This CDR3 reads CASSSLAGGGADTQYF. As DNA, the CDR3 is TGTGCCAGCAGTAGTCTAGCGGGAGGGGGCGCAGATACGCAGTATTTT. The V and J genes are TRBV6-2 or TRBV6-3 and TRBJ2-3; 12 bases align to TRBD2. The CDR3 is 16 residues long. The germline gives CDR1 MNHEY, CDR2 SVGEGT. With 5 bases clipped from V and 4 bases from J, the junction kept 7 bases outside the gene matches.

This clone was recorded only once. This chain links TRBV28 with TRBJ1-4; the match to TRBD1 covers 12 bases. Germline assignment: CDR1 MDHEN and CDR2 SYDVKM. The length of the CDR3 is 15 residues. The V gene end was trimmed by 3 bases and the J gene end by 6 bases; junction bases not matched to a gene: 2. CDR3 sequence reads: CASSFRDRGHEKLFF. The CDR3 nucleotides are TGTGCCAGCAGTTTCAGGGACAGGGGGCATGAAAAACTGTTTTTT.

V is TRBV6-5 and J is TRBJ2-7, with D maybe TRBD1 (5 bases). The ends were cut back, 0 bases at V and 4 bases at J, with 7 bases in the middle. The germline V gene encodes CDR1 MNHEY and CDR2 SVGAGI. The CDR3 runs to 13 residues. The CDR3 region is CASSYSGPYEQYF. CDR3 coding DNA: TGTGCCAGCAGTTACTCGGGGCCTTACGAGCAGTACTTC.

The chain employs TRBV4-1 and TRBJ1-4; perhaps TRBD1 as D (6 bases). Per germline, CDR1 MGHRA and CDR2 YSYEKL. V lost 0 bases, J lost 3 bases, and 8 bases lay in between. The CDR3 length is 15 residues. CDR3 loop: CASSQEGASNEKLFF. DNA of the CDR3: TGCGCCAGCAGCCAAGAGGGGGCTTCTAATGAAAAACTGTTTTTT.

The rearrangement uses TRBV27 and TRBJ2-1; 8 bases match TRBD2. Germline values: CDR1 MNHEY, CDR2 SMNVEV (reference sequence). Germline trimming cut 5 bases from V and 0 bases from J; bases unmatched to any gene: 0. The CDR3 runs 14 residues. Here the CDR3 reads CASSTSGSYNEQFF. As DNA, the CDR3 is TGTGCCAGCAGTACTAGCGGCTCCTACAATGAGCAGTTCTTC.

V and J are TRBV28 and TRBJ2-3; 8 bases map to TRBD2. The CDR3 consists of 14 residues. The V gene's germline CDR1 is MDHEN and CDR2 SYDVKM. J was trimmed by 2 bases and V by 5 bases; bases with no gene match: 3. The CDR3 coding sequence is TGTGCCAGCAGTCCCGGACTAGCCACAGATACGCAGTATTTT. Translating it yields CASSPGLATDTQYF.

The rearrangement links TRBV20-1 to TRBJ1-5; the D is unclear. The CDR3 has 14 amino acids. CDR1 and CDR2 from the germline V gene are DFQATT and SNEGSKA (reference sequence). V was clipped by 3 bases and J by 11 bases, with 20 bases between them. The CDR3 loop reads CSASPPGMVEAQHF. The CDR3 nucleotides read TGCAGTGCTAGTCCCCCGGGAATGGTTGAGGCCCAGCATTTT.

This chain connects TRBV5-6 to TRBJ2-6; D may be TRBD2 (5 bases). Trimming left V 4 bases short and J 4 bases short, with 12 bases between. This CDR3 comprises 15 residues. Looked up from germline, CDR1 is SGHDT and CDR2 is YYEEEE. Here the CDR3 reads CASSRTVAGANVLTF. The CDR3, as DNA: TGTGCCAGCAGCCGGACTGTTGCCGGGGCCAACGTCCTGACTTTC.

The rearrangement links TRBV7-6 to TRBJ1-3, with D maybe TRBD1 (6 bases). The CDR3 is 15 amino acids. Germline V gene data show CDR1 as SGHVS and CDR2 as FNYEAQ. V shed 5 bases and J shed 4 bases, with 15 bases lying between them. In DNA form, the CDR3 reads TGTGCCAGCAGCCAAGGGGGAGGGATAGGAAACACCATATATTTT. This codes for CASSQGGGIGNTIYF.